The 18 T cell receptor beta chains given below trace back to one sample, sequenced in a study of CD8 T cells in Susac syndrome. Random hexamers were used to reverse transcribe roughly 0.5 to 1 ug of RNA. TCRdb reprocessed the immunoSEQ multiplex PCR reads via MiXCR and lists one record per CDR3 protein. The profile shows approximately 200,000 distinct CDR3 sequences, approximately 95% of them singletons. Sequencing was done on a sample of CD4+ T cells from PBMCs. The receptors stem from a human donor with multiple sclerosis.

The chain combines TRBV7-6 with TRBJ2-1; D possibly corresponds to TRBD2 (7 bases). Germline loops: CDR1 SGHVS, CDR2 FNYEAQ. Trimming stripped 5 bases from V and 8 bases from J, with 22 bases between. The CDR3 spans 16 residues. The CDR3 coding sequence is TGTGCCAGCAGCATGACTAGTTGGGGGGGCACAGATGAGCAGTTCTTC. Its translation: CASSMTSWGGTDEQFF.

The chain uses TRBV27 and TRBJ1-4, with 8 bases matching TRBD1. The CDR3 loop spans 19 amino acids. The trim removed 4 bases at V and 1 base at J, leaving 14 bases unmatched. Germline CDR1 and CDR2: MNHEY and SMNVEV (reference sequence). The CDR3 DNA reads as TGTGCCAGCAGTTCCCTTCACAGGGGGGCGGAAGGAACTAATGAAAAACTGTTTTTT. Translated, it gives CASSSLHRGAEGTNEKLFF.

This rearrangement joins TRBV20-1 to TRBJ1-6; TRBD1 matches at 8 bases. This CDR3 contains 15 residues. Germline CDR1 and CDR2: DFQATT and SNEGSKA (reference sequence). V lost 5 bases and J lost 0; bases outside the gene matches: 3. The DNA for the CDR3 is TGCAGTGCTCGGGACAGGAGCTCCTATAATTCACCCCTCCACTTT. It yields the protein CSARDRSSYNSPLHF.

V is TRBV29-1 and J is TRBJ1-2; D is uncertain. V lost 4 bases and J lost 6, with 18 bases in between. The CDR3 sequence is 14 residues long. From germline, CDR1 is SQVTM and CDR2 ANQGSEA. The CDR3 loop is CSVGYSADANGYTF. The CDR3 nucleotides are TGCAGCGTTGGATATTCGGCAGATGCAAATGGCTACACCTTC.

The rearrangement links TRBV6-5 to TRBJ2-2, with D hard to call. This CDR3 has 11 amino acids. The germline V gene has CDR1 MNHEY and CDR2 SVGAGI. Trimming took off 6 bases at V and 3 bases at J, with 2 bases between the two ends. The DNA of the CDR3 is TGTGCCAGCAGGGACACCGGGGAGCTGTTTTTT. This translates into CASRDTGELFF.

This chain connects TRBV12-3 or TRBV12-4 to TRBJ1-6; possible D gene TRBD1, 6 bases. Trimming took off 5 bases at V and 3 bases at J, with 14 bases between the two ends. This CDR3 contains 16 residues. The CDR3 DNA sequence: TGTGCCAGCAGTCGGGGGGCCGGGATCTATAATTCACCCCTCCACTTT. This encodes CASSRGAGIYNSPLHF.

The chain uses TRBV29-1 and TRBJ1-2; D not resolved. Trimming shortened V by 7 bases and J by 8 bases, and 14 bases separated the two germline ends. This CDR3 is 11 amino acids long. The germline V gene has CDR1 SQVTM and CDR2 ANQGSEA. The CDR3 DNA is TGCAGCGCCTCCCCGACCACGGGCTACACCTTC. Amino acid sequence: CSASPTTGYTF.

The CDR3 DNA reads TGTGCCAGCAGACGGCTTCTCGAGGGAGACAATGAGCAGTTCTTC. It encodes CASRRLLEGDNEQFF. The chain couples TRBV6-6 to TRBJ2-1; a possible D gene is TRBD2 (5 bases). Germline assignment: CDR1 MNHNY and CDR2 SVGAGI (reference sequence). The CDR3 totals 15 residues. Trimming left V 6 bases short and J 5 bases short, with 17 bases between.

The chain recombines TRBV7-2 with TRBJ2-5; 14 bases are a match to TRBD2. This CDR3 is 17 amino acids long. J was trimmed by 5 bases and V by 5 bases; bases with no gene match: 10. Germline assignment: CDR1 SGHTA and CDR2 FQGNSA. CDR3 residues: CASSNRLAGGPGETQYF. CDR3 DNA sequence: TGTGCCAGCAGCAACAGACTAGCGGGGGGGCCCGGTGAGACCCAGTACTTC. The full variable domain, completed using reference TRBV7-2 and TRBJ2-5, is GAGVSQSPSNKVTEKGKDVELRCDPISGHTALYWYRQSLGQGLEFLIYFQGNSAPDKSGLPSDRFSAERTGGSVSTLTIQRTQQEDSAVYLCASSNRLAGGPGETQYFGPGTRLLVL.

The rearrangement uses TRBV10-3 and TRBJ1-6, with 9 bases aligning to TRBD1. V shed 3 bases and J 7 bases; nucleotides not matched to a gene: 7. The CDR3 length is 16 residues. Germline V gene lookup returns CDR1 ENHRY and CDR2 SYGVKD. In DNA, the CDR3 is TGTGCCATCAGTGAACGGACAGGGGATTACAATTCACCCCTCCACTTT. The encoded protein is CAISERTGDYNSPLHF.

The chain joins TRBV3-1 to TRBJ1-6; 9 nucleotides agree with TRBD1. The CDR3 is 15 residues long. The germline V gene encodes CDR1 LGHDT and CDR2 YNNKEL (reference sequence). Unmatched junction bases numbered 5, after V lost 1 base and J lost 10 bases. This chain's CDR3 is CASSQGQGEWSPLHF. The DNA for the CDR3 is TGTGCCAGCAGCCAAGGACAGGGGGAGTGGTCACCCCTCCACTTT.

This clonotype appeared a single time. The chain employs TRBV29-1 and TRBJ2-5, with TRBD1 matching over 8 bases. Per the germline V gene, CDR1 is SQVTM and CDR2 is ANQGSEA. The length of the CDR3 is 14 residues. The V gene end was trimmed by 7 bases and the J gene end by 5 bases; junction bases not matched to a gene: 12. The CDR3 region is CSAMDRVRGETQYF. The CDR3 nucleotides read TGCAGCGCTATGGACAGGGTCAGAGGGGAGACCCAGTACTTC.

The CDR3 DNA is TGTGCCTGGAGTGTAGGCGCCCGGGCACCCCTCCACTTT. Protein: CAWSVGARAPLHF. The J gene is TRBJ1-6, the V gene TRBV30; D is unresolved. The length of the CDR3 is 13 residues. Per germline, CDR1 GTSNPN and CDR2 SVGIG (reference sequence). V was clipped by 0 bases and J by 11 bases, with 11 bases between them. Complete variable domain (other parts from reference TRBV30 and TRBJ1-6): SQTIHQWPATLVQPVGSPLSLECTVEGTSNPNLYWYRQAAGRGLQLLFYSVGIGQISSEVPQNLSASRPQDRQFILSSKKLLLSDSGFYLCAWSVGARAPLHFGNGTRLTVT.

V gene TRBV6-6 combines with J gene TRBJ2-5, with D hard to call. CDR3 size: 14 residues. The germline CDR1 and CDR2 sequences are MNHNY and SVGAGI (reference sequence). V was shortened by 2 bases and J by 1 base, with 8 bases between the two germline ends. The CDR3 sequence: CASSYGPSQETQYF. CDR3 DNA sequence: TGTGCCAGCAGTTACGGACCGAGCCAAGAGACCCAGTACTTC.

The chain employs TRBV5-4 and TRBJ2-5; TRBD2 matches 9 bases. The CDR3 consists of 17 residues. The V segment lost 3 bases and the J segment 5 bases; nucleotides outside the gene matches: 14. In germline, CDR1 is SGHNT, CDR2 YYREEE (reference sequence). CDR3 residues: CASSSAAAGGPGETQYF. The DNA for the CDR3 is TGTGCCAGCAGCTCGGCGGCAGCGGGGGGTCCAGGGGAGACCCAGTACTTC.

Only one count was recorded for this clonotype. The chain recombines TRBV12-3 or TRBV12-4 with TRBJ2-1; D remains ambiguous. CDR3 length: 11 residues. Trimming removed 8 bases at V and 8 bases at J, with 10 bases between. The CDR3 protein is CASSPSHEQFF. DNA for the CDR3: TGTGCCAGCTCGCCCTCTCATGAGCAGTTCTTC.

J is TRBJ1-2 and V is TRBV12-3 or TRBV12-4; 10 bases align to TRBD1. Germline trimming cut 3 bases from V and 8 bases from J; bases unmatched to any gene: 6. CDR3 size: 14 residues. The CDR3 is CASSFGQGERGYTF. The CDR3 DNA is TGTGCCAGCAGTTTCGGACAGGGGGAAAGAGGCTACACCTTC.

The chain has TRBV25-1 and TRBJ2-6, with D hard to call. Germline CDR1 and CDR2: MGHDK and SYGVNS. The CDR3 runs to 14 residues. V dropped 6 bases and J dropped 0 bases, with 6 bases sitting between them. CDR3 coding DNA: TGTGCCAGCAGAGGCGTCTCTGGGGCCAACGTCCTGACTTTC. Its translation: CASRGVSGANVLTF.